The T cell receptor (beta chain) described here comes from a study of graft-versus-host responses after intestinal transplantation (dated by TCRdb to about 2021). Study-level background: The transplants that recipients received were multivisceral, liver-intestinal, or isolated intestinal. Every recipient was given anti-thymocyte globulin induction, then maintenance tacrolimus and steroids for 2 to 3 years. After intestinal transplantation, graft-versus-host and host-versus-graft alloreactive T cell clones were followed in the graft, circulation and bone marrow using bulk TCR-beta CDR3 sequencing. To identify alloreactive clones, pre-transplant mixed lymphocyte reaction products were sequenced and then compared with unstimulated pre-transplant donor and recipient T cells. A cohort of about 25 intestinal transplant recipients, including one retransplant, was enrolled, and a few patients lacking pretransplant specimens were excluded. Donor T cell macrochimerism was defined as a peak of at least 4% donor T cells among recipient peripheral blood mononuclear cells. Instead of going to the commercial service, samples from a few later patients were sequenced in-house on an Illumina MiSeq and processed with MiXCR.

A note on this clone: Its binding antigen is unknown. Per-base qualities were not stored, and no clone one base away is much larger.

The library came from the immunoSEQ multiplex PCR assay. For most patients, genomic DNA was subjected to high-throughput TCR-beta CDR3 sequencing by Adaptive Biotechnologies. For the original study's pipeline: TCR sequencing data for some 17 patients were retrieved from Adaptive's ImmunoSEQ software; three other patients were processed with MiXCR and VDJtools. CDR3 nucleotide sequences shared by donor and recipient were removed because the origin of these sequences could not be assigned. Alloreactive clones required at least 2-fold expansion over unstimulated cells and minimum CFSE-low frequency of 0.002% (template counts) or 0.001% (read counts). Clones were considered mappable if detected in sequenced pre-transplant spleen, lymph node, or MLR CFSE-low populations of the donor or recipient. The cumulative frequency of alloreactive clones was calculated as a percentage of all sequences, weighted by copy number. TCRdb took over this immuneACCESS table, retaining in-frame rearrangements with V and J assigned. Such tables are incomplete; in checked studies, under half of the missing clones stem from an unresolved V gene, and the remainder is unexplained. The V and J calls and clone size were taken over from that table, and D and trimming were inferred from the DNA. This sample comprises over 35,000 clones, 91% of them detected only once. The top ten constitute 2.3% of the sample.

What the study reported, not specific to this receptor: In patients with donor T cell macrochimerism, the allografts had high GvH to HvG T cell clonal ratios. Early after transplant, declines in HvG clones were associated with peak levels of circulating GvH clones. The conclusions were limited by the relatively low number and heterogeneity of the intestinal transplant patients. GvH clones were found in recipient bone marrow, and some of the GvH clones appeared earlier in ileal mucosa or blood, which is consistent with an intestinal mucosal origin.

Blood samples were collected up to 4 times in the first month after transplant and then at least monthly when available. V loses 2 bases, J loses 0 bases, and the germline ends lie 15 bases apart. From its cysteine to its phenylalanine, the CDR3 spans 16 amino acids. Left in the record is the CDR3 DNA by itself, 48 bases read in frame from the first base. CDR1 and CDR2 were assigned from the germline V gene (reference sequence) as SGHKS and YYEKEE. Sequences were derived from PBMCs, sampled around 320 days after intestinal transplant. The clonotype was recovered from a human patient who received an intestinal transplant, so some T cells may come from the graft donor. In this chain, TRBV5-5 is recombined with TRBJ2-7; a tentative D call is TRBD2 (5 bases match). The CDR3 loop reads CASSFASLGISYEQYF. At the DNA level, the sequence is TGTGCCAGCAGCTTTGCTAGCTTAGGGATCTCCTACGAGCAGTACTTC.